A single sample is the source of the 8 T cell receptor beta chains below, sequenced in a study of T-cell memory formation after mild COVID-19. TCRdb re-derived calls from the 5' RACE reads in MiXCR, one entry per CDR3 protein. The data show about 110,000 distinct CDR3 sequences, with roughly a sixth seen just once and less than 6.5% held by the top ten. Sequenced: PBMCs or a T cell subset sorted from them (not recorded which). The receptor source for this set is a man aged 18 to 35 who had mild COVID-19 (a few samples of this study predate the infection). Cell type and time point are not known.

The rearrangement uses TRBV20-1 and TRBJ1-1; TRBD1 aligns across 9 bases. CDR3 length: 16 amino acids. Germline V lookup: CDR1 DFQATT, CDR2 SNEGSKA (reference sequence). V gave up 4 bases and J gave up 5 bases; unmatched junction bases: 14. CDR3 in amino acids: CSANNTQGARGTEAFF. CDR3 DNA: TGCAGTGCTAATAACACACAGGGGGCACGCGGGACTGAAGCTTTCTTT.

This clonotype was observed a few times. Here the CDR3 DNA reads TGCGCCAGCAGCCAGACAGGGGACTCCGGGCCCAAAAACATTCAGTACTTC. It translates to CASSQTGDSGPKNIQYF. The genes are TRBV4-1 and TRBJ2-4; the match to TRBD1 covers 8 bases. The trim removed 3 bases at V and 2 bases at J, leaving 9 bases unmatched. In germline, CDR1 is MGHRA, CDR2 YSYEKL. The CDR3 length is 17 residues.

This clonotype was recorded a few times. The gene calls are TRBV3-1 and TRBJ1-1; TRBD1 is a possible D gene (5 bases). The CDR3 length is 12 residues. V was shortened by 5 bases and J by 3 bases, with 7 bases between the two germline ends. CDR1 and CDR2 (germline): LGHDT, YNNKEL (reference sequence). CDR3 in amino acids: CASSWGDTEAFF. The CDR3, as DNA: TGTGCCAGCAGCTGGGGGGACACTGAAGCTTTCTTT.

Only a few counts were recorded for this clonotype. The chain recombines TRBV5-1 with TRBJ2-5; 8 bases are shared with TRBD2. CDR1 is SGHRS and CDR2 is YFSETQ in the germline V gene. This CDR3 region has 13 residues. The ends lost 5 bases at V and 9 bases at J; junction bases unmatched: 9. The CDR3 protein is CASSLPGLGAQYF. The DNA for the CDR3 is TGCGCCAGCAGTTTACCGGGACTAGGAGCCCAGTACTTC. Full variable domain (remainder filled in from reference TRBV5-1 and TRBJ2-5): KAGVTQTPRYLIKTRGQQVTLSCSPISGHRSVSWYQQTPGQGLQFLFEYFSETQRNKGNFPGRFSGRQFSNSRSEMNVSTLELGDSALYLCASSLPGLGAQYFGPGTRLLVL.

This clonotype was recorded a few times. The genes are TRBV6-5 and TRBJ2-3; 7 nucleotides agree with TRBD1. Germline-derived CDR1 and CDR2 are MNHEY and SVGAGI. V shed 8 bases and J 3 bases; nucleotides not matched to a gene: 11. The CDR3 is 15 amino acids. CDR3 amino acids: CASQRRGGVTDTQYF. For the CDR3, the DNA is TGTGCCAGCCAGAGACGAGGGGGCGTTACAGATACGCAGTATTTT.

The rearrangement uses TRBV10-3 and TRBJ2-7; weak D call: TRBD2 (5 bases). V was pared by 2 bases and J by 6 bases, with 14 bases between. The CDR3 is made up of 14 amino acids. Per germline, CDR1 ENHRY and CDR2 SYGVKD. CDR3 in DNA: TGTGCCATCAGTGAGCCGGAACGGGGTGCCGAGCAGTACGTC. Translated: CAISEPERGAEQYV.

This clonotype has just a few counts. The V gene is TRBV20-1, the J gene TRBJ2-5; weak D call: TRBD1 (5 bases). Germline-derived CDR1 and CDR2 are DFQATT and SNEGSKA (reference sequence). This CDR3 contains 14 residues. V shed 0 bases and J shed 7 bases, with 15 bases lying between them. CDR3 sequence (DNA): TGCAGTGCTAGAGAGGCACAGGCCCAGTCGACCCAGTACTTC. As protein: CSAREAQAQSTQYF.

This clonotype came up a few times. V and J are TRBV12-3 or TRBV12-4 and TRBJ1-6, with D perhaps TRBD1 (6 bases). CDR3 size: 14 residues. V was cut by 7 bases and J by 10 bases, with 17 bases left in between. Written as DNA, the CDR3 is TGTGCCAGCACCGCGACAGGCTCTCAATCACCCCTCCACTTT. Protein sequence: CASTATGSQSPLHF.